This T cell receptor beta chain derives from a study of shared T cell receptors in the human thymus (dated by TCRdb to the early 2020s). Broadly, across the study: The study examined how self-reactive, shared T-cell receptor alpha chains are generated in the human thymus.

Libraries were constructed by the immunoSEQ multiplex PCR assay. Entries here come from immuneACCESS through TCRdb and include only in-frame sequences with V and J called. Some clones fail to appear in such tables; in the studies checked, an unresolved V gene covers under half of the shortfall, and the cause of the remainder is unknown. The sample table holds approximately 730,000 clones, of which 80% to 90% were seen once. The top ten constitute more than 0.008% of the sample. This clone was counted only a few times. This clone's antigen is unknown. Qualities for individual bases were not recorded, and no much larger clone is one base off. This sample was also put to use in a study of human thymus T cells. The second study reports: In Finland, the donors were immunologically healthy infants who were having open corrective cardiac surgery for congenital heart defects. Thymus tissue was obtained as surgical resects removed during corrective cardiac surgery. Biased V and J gene segment usage appeared to be present in both thymic and peripheral blood repertoires. Highly overlapping thymic TCR repertoires among unrelated individuals were reported in the related research. TCR alpha and beta repertoires from roughly eight infant thymus samples and a few related peripheral blood samples were characterized in the study. The cohort included more than five male and a couple of female infants, with donor ages spanning 7 to 244 days. Thymocytes were mechanically released from the tissue and were stored as pellets of 10-30 million cells at -70 degrees C. A QIAsymphony instrument was used to extract genomic DNA from frozen cell pellets. Using the immunoSEQ multiplex PCR assay, the TCRB and TCRAD loci were amplified from a standardized quantity of quality-controlled genomic DNA. The V(D)J region was spanned by amplicons of a length sufficient to cover the CDR3 and to identify V and J genes. Through the commercial immunoSEQ service, the amplicons were sequenced on an Illumina platform. Corrections for primer bias and sequencing errors followed previously described methods, while TCRAD and TCRB definitions were based on the IMGT database. Repertoires were analysed with immunoSEQ Analyzer 3.0 and VDJTools, covering basic statistics, V/J segment usage, diversity estimates, rarefaction and pairwise overlap. Chao1, ChaoE, Efron-Thisted, Shannon and inverse Simpson indices were used to estimate diversity, which was also estimated on datasets down-sampled to the smallest sample. Repertoire overlap used strict matching of CDR3 nucleotide sequence, V gene and J gene, with Jaccard-based multidimensional scaling clustering. On average, thymus samples gave about 810,000 unique TCRB clonotypes, whereas blood samples gave about 84,000.

Sequenced input: thymocytes. The TCR was taken from a girl less than two years old with a congenital heart defect. Donor details come from another sample of the same person, matched by shared clones.

Here is the DNA: TGTGCCAGCAGCCAACCGGGATCCCGCACAGATACGCAGTATTTT. The resulting protein is CASSQPGSRTDTQYF. The chain is made from TRBV7-9 and TRBJ2-3; TRBD2 might be the D gene, on 5 matching bases. Trimming at the junction amounts to 5 bases on V and 1 base on J, and the germline ends lie 13 bases apart. Reading the germline V gene (reference sequence) gives CDR1 SEHNR and CDR2 FQNEAQ. From cysteine to phenylalanine, the CDR3 is 15 amino acids long. Just CDR3 DNA is preserved here, 45 bases in frame from base 1.